This T cell receptor (beta chain) appears in the sequencing data of a study of technical replicates of blood from a handful of donors. The CDR3 sequence is 15 residues long. Germline CDR1 SGHVS, CDR2 FQNEAQ. Deletions cut 5 bases from V and 11 bases from J, with 24 bases between. TCRdb keeps only in-frame clones here, not all; method: immunoSEQ multiplex PCR. The sample has under 80,000 clones; 91% are singletons. The specimen was T cells isolated from PBMCs. The sequence derives from a human donor in good health. Some clones in this sample may be carry-over from other donors' samples. The chain employs TRBV7-8 and TRBJ1-1, with D unresolved. In DNA, the CDR3 is TGTGCCAGCAGCCCCAGAATCTCGCCCGGGTTCTTGGCTTTCTTT. It codes for CASSPRISPGFLAFF. Combining the CDR3 with reference TRBV7-8 and TRBJ1-1 gives the whole variable domain GAGVSQSPRYKVAKRGQDVALRCDPISGHVSLFWYQQALGQGPEFLTYFQNEAQLDKSGLPSDRFFAERPEGSVSTLKIQRTQQEDSAVYLCASSPRISPGFLAFFGQGTRLTVV.